Each of the 28 T cell receptor beta chains below was sequenced from the same sample in a study of T cells expressing NK-cell markers. One entry per CDR3 protein, without DNA, is what TCRdb gives after re-calling the 5' RACE reads. The repertoire table contains about 390,000 distinct CDR3 sequences. The sample taken for sequencing was blood T cells: a sorted CD56 or NKG2C T cell subset, CD4+ or CD8+ T cells, or bulk PBMC T cells (not recorded which). These receptors all come from a woman between 45 and 60 years old in good health.

This sequence joins TRBV12-5 and TRBJ2-1; the TRBD1 assignment by TCRdb is unverifiable without DNA. Germline assignment: CDR1 LGHNT and CDR2 FRNRAP. CDR3 length equals 13 residues. This chain's CDR3 is CASGLDSGNEQFF. The variable domain in full, with the rest retrieved from reference TRBV12-5 and TRBJ2-1, is DARVTQTPRHKVTEMGQEVTMRCQPILGHNTVFWYRQTMMQGLELLAYFRNRAPLDDSGMPKDRFSAEMPDATLATLKIQPSEPRDSAVYFCASGLDSGNEQFFGPGTRLTVL.

The chain couples TRBV7-6 to TRBJ2-2; TCRdb's assignment of TRBD1 cannot be checked, as there is no DNA. There are 13 residues in the CDR3. The germline V gene encodes CDR1 SGHVS and CDR2 FNYEAQ. The CDR3 is CASGGADTGELFF.

The chain carries TRBV12-3 or TRBV12-4 and TRBJ1-2; as DNA is missing, the TRBD1 call by TCRdb cannot be tested. The CDR3 length is 15 residues. The CDR3 reads CASSLIPTGLGGYTF.

The rearrangement links TRBV25-1 to TRBJ1-4. The germline CDR1 and CDR2 sequences are MGHDK and SYGVNS. This CDR3 spans 15 amino acids. The CDR3 reads CASSAGVGRTEKLFF.

The gene calls are TRBV14 and TRBJ2-5; the TCRdb D gene call, TRBD1, has no DNA to confirm it. This CDR3 spans 15 amino acids. In germline, CDR1 is SGHDN, CDR2 FVKESK. CDR3: CASSLWTAFQETQYF. The entire variable domain, with the rest obtained from reference TRBV14 and TRBJ2-5, is as follows: EAGVTQFPSHSVIEKGQTVTLRCDPISGHDNLYWYRRVMGKEIKFLLHFVKESKQDESGMPNNRFLAERTGGTYSTLKVQPAELEDSGVYFCASSLWTAFQETQYFGPGTRLLVL.

This chain links TRBV30 with TRBJ1-1; TCRdb selects TRBD1, and the lack of DNA leaves this call unchecked. The CDR3 totals 13 residues. Germline assignment: CDR1 GTSNPN and CDR2 SVGIG (reference sequence). The CDR3 sequence is CAWSPGSNTEAFF.

The V gene is TRBV11-2, the J gene TRBJ1-2. Germline V lookup: CDR1 SGHAT, CDR2 FQNNGV. The CDR3 spans 17 residues. CDR3 protein: CASSPGITGTVNYGYTF. The variable domain in full, with the rest retrieved from reference TRBV11-2 and TRBJ1-2, is EAGVAQSPRYKIIEKRQSVAFWCNPISGHATLYWYQQILGQGPKLLIQFQNNGVVDDSQLPKDRFSAERLKGVDSTLKIQPAKLEDSAVYLCASSPGITGTVNYGYTFGSGTRLTVV.

The chain combines TRBV28 with TRBJ2-1; TCRdb calls TRBD1, which cannot be checked without DNA. Germline CDR1 is MDHEN and CDR2 is SYDVKM. This CDR3 has 15 residues. This chain's CDR3 is CASSQWDRGGDEQFF.

The chain combines TRBV29-1 with TRBJ2-7; TCRdb selects TRBD1, and the lack of DNA leaves this call unchecked. The CDR3 consists of 12 residues. Germline CDR1 reads SQVTM; CDR2 reads ANQGSEA. The CDR3 is CSAYYRAHEQYF.

This chain connects TRBV5-4 to TRBJ2-1; TCRdb outputs TRBD1, but without DNA this stays unchecked. Looked up from germline, CDR1 is SGHNT and CDR2 is YYREEE (reference sequence). CDR3 length equals 15 residues. CDR3 protein: CASSLAIGQTSEQFF.

The rearrangement joins TRBV15 to TRBJ2-1; the D call from TCRdb, TRBD2, cannot be confirmed without DNA. Germline CDR1 is LNHNV and CDR2 is YYDKDF (reference sequence). This CDR3 spans 14 amino acids. The chain's CDR3 is CATSRAGGIHEQFF.

The chain employs TRBV29-1 and TRBJ2-3; there is no DNA to check the TCRdb D call of TRBD1. CDR3 length: 14 residues. Germline CDR1 and CDR2: SQVTM and ANQGSEA. The CDR3 spells CSAVTTGSADTQYF.

The J gene is TRBJ2-1, the V gene TRBV16. The CDR3 has 13 amino acids. CDR1 is KGHSY, CDR2 FQNENV, per germline. The CDR3 loop is CASSHQPYNEQFF. Combining the CDR3 with reference TRBV16 and TRBJ2-1 gives the whole variable domain GEEVAQTPKHLVRGEGQKAKLYCAPIKGHSYVFWYQQVLKNEFKFLISFQNENVFDETGMPKERFSAKCLPNSPCSLEIQATKLEDSAVYFCASSHQPYNEQFFGPGTRLTVL.

The rearrangement uses TRBV7-9 and TRBJ2-5; TCRdb's D call of TRBD1 is untestable without DNA. Per germline, CDR1 SEHNR and CDR2 FQNEAQ (reference sequence). This CDR3 has 15 residues. The CDR3 sequence: CASSSGQGARETQYF.

J is TRBJ1-5 and V is TRBV12-3 or TRBV12-4; lacking DNA, the TRBD1 call made by TCRdb goes unchecked. The CDR3 is made up of 15 amino acids. The CDR3 loop is CASSPRTGPNQPQHF.

This chain connects TRBV10-3 to TRBJ1-5; the TCRdb D gene call, TRBD1, has no DNA to confirm it. Germline V gene lookup returns CDR1 ENHRY and CDR2 SYGVKD. The CDR3 length is 16 residues. The CDR3 here is CAISDWGGEPSQPQHF.

The chain couples TRBV10-3 to TRBJ2-7; the TCRdb D gene call, TRBD2, has no DNA to confirm it. Germline V gene data show CDR1 as ENHRY and CDR2 as SYGVKD. This CDR3 region has 13 residues. The CDR3 sequence: CAISTGLYYEQYF.

The chain couples TRBV24-1 to TRBJ2-3; TCRdb picks TRBD1, but there is no DNA to check that call. From germline, CDR1 is KGHDR and CDR2 SFDVKD. This CDR3 has 17 residues. CDR3 sequence reads: CATSDPGQDTYTDTQYF.

V usage is TRBV27 and J usage is TRBJ1-6; TCRdb's D call, TRBD1, is unchecked because there is no DNA. The CDR3 is 12 amino acids. The germline gives CDR1 MNHEY, CDR2 SMNVEV (reference sequence). CDR3 in amino acids: CASSRLNSPLHF.

The chain is built from TRBV20-1 and TRBJ2-1; TCRdb indicates TRBD1, and absent DNA this call remains unverified. The germline V gene encodes CDR1 DFQATT and CDR2 SNEGSKA (reference sequence). The CDR3 spans 15 residues. Here the CDR3 reads CSARGRRGRQNEQFF.

The chain couples TRBV10-1 to TRBJ2-2; the TCRdb D gene call, TRBD1, has no DNA to confirm it. This CDR3 has 15 amino acids. CDR1 and CDR2 from the germline V gene are WNHNN and SYGVQD (reference sequence). The chain's CDR3 is CASSGQANTRGELFF.

This chain uses TRBV9 with TRBJ2-2. Germline V gene sequence: CDR1 SGDLS, CDR2 YYNGEE. The CDR3 is 17 amino acids. The CDR3 sequence: CASSVPISGSGTGELFF.

The genes are TRBV29-1 and TRBJ2-1; TCRdb's assignment of TRBD1 cannot be checked, as there is no DNA. This CDR3 has 17 residues. Looked up from germline, CDR1 is SQVTM and CDR2 is ANQGSEA. The CDR3 sequence is CSVAQTISRTVYNEQFF.

The V gene is TRBV7-9, the J gene TRBJ2-7. Germline loops: CDR1 SEHNR, CDR2 FQNEAQ (reference sequence). CDR3 length: 12 residues. The CDR3 sequence: CASSLTTSEQYF.

This rearrangement joins TRBV5-6 to TRBJ1-5; TCRdb calls TRBD1, which cannot be checked without DNA. CDR3 length: 15 amino acids. Germline V gene sequence: CDR1 SGHDT, CDR2 YYEEEE. This CDR3 is CASSLNRVGNQPQHF.

The chain links TRBV12-3 or TRBV12-4 to TRBJ2-3; there is no DNA to check the TCRdb D call of TRBD1. The CDR3 sequence is 11 residues long. The chain's CDR3 is CASSLADPVDF.

The chain has TRBV18 and TRBJ2-1; TCRdb's D call, TRBD2, is unchecked because there is no DNA. The germline CDR1 and CDR2 sequences are KGHSH and LQKENI. The CDR3 totals 13 residues. CDR3 region: CASRTSGYDEQFF.

The chain joins TRBV15 to TRBJ1-1; TCRdb's D call, TRBD1, is unchecked because there is no DNA. The CDR3 covers 15 residues. Germline CDR1 and CDR2: LNHNV and YYDKDF (reference sequence). CDR3: CATSRAGVQRTEAFF.